This is a list of T cell receptor beta chains from one sample in a study of beta chain features in type 1 diabetes. Produced via immunoSEQ multiplex PCR; TCRdb's table is partial and in-frame only. Here the sample spans approximately 160,000 clones, approximately 8.1% being singletons. Sequencing was done on a sample of central memory CD4+ T cells from blood. The receptors shown here come from a man younger than 30 in good health. The CDR3 runs from the conserved cysteine through the conserved F or W. D genes are given only for firm matches. Part of the rows lack a size; the others show once, few, many or a class for expanded clones.

TRBV9	TRBJ2-7	few	.	CASSVGGQMGDYEQYF	TGTGCCAGCAGCGTAGGTGGACAGATGGGGGACTACGAGCAGTACTTC
TRBV5-1	TRBJ2-3	few	.	CASRGGVVSTDTQYF	TGCGCCAGCAGGGGGGGTGTCGTCAGCACAGATACGCAGTATTTT
TRBV11-3	TRBJ2-3	.	.	CASSYRLADTQYF	TGTGCCAGCAGCTACCGACTTGCAGATACGCAGTATTTT
TRBV7-2	TRBJ1-2	many	.	CASSSLRATGYTF	TGTGCCAGCAGCAGCTTGAGGGCCACTGGCTACACCTTC
TRBV2	TRBJ2-3	few	.	CATGDSASTDTQYF	TGTGCCACGGGGGACAGTGCTAGCACAGATACGCAGTATTTT
TRBV6-1	TRBJ1-3	few	.	CASSEVGLGNTIYF	TGTGCCAGCAGTGAAGTCGGTTTAGGAAACACCATATATTTT
TRBV7-9	TRBJ2-7	.	.	CASGRTGSYEQYF	TGTGCCAGCGGTAGAACAGGGTCCTACGAGCAGTACTTC
TRBV10-3	TRBJ1-2	.	.	CAISPLGPGDGYTF	TGTGCCATCAGTCCACTAGGCCCAGGGGATGGCTACACCTTC
TRBV7-2	TRBJ1-1	.	.	CASSPVQRAEAFF	TGTGCCAGCAGCCCTGTCCAGAGGGCTGAAGCTTTCTTT
TRBV5-1	TRBJ1-2	.	TRBD1	CASSPGRGQAGYGYTF	TGCGCCAGCAGCCCAGGAAGGGGACAGGCTGGTTATGGCTACACCTTC
TRBV4-3	TRBJ2-3	.	.	CASSQGTTTADTQYF	TGCGCCAGCAGCCAAGGGACAACCACCGCAGATACGCAGTATTTT
TRBV7-2	TRBJ2-3	.	TRBD2	CASSFPVSGVETQYF	TGTGCCAGCAGCTTCCCCGTTAGCGGGGTAGAAACGCAGTATTTT
TRBV7-2	TRBJ2-7	few	TRBD2	CASSEGLAGDYEQYF	TGTGCCAGCAGCGAGGGACTAGCGGGAGATTACGAGCAGTACTTC
TRBV7-9	TRBJ2-5	.	.	CASSLDYEETQYF	TGTGCCAGCAGCTTAGACTATGAAGAGACCCAGTACTTC
TRBV5-1	TRBJ2-2	.	TRBD1	CASSLISPGQGAGELFF	TGCGCCAGCAGCCTAATCAGTCCGGGACAGGGGGCCGGGGAGCTGTTTTTT
TRBV6-5	TRBJ2-7	few	TRBD1	CASSSSGTEAYEQYF	TGTGCCAGCAGTAGCTCCGGGACAGAGGCCTACGAGCAGTACTTC
TRBV5-1	TRBJ1-5	.	.	CASSLDSGSNQPQHF	TGCGCCAGCAGCTTGGATTCCGGTAGCAATCAGCCCCAGCATTTT
TRBV5-1	TRBJ1-1	few	.	CASSLDGGTEAFF	TGCGCCAGCAGCTTGGACGGGGGGACTGAAGCTTTCTTT
TRBV28	TRBJ1-1	.	.	CASSPLNGVNPNTEAFF	TGTGCCAGCAGTCCCTTAAACGGGGTAAATCCGAACACTGAAGCTTTCTTT
TRBV7-9	TRBJ2-2	few	.	CASSNPGANTGELFF	TGTGCCAGCAGCAACCCGGGGGCGAACACCGGGGAGCTGTTTTTT
TRBV7-2	TRBJ1-2	few	TRBD1	CASSLVVTGDYGYTF	TGTGCCAGCAGCTTAGTTGTGACAGGGGACTATGGCTACACCTTC
TRBV18	TRBJ1-1	few	TRBD1	CASSRTGAEAFF	TGTGCCAGCTCTCGGACAGGGGCTGAAGCTTTCTTT
TRBV5-1	TRBJ2-7	many	.	CASSLEGGGIYEQYF	TGCGCCAGCAGCTTGGAGGGAGGGGGAATCTACGAGCAGTACTTC
TRBV30	TRBJ1-2	.	.	CAWSVDFYGYTF	TGTGCCTGGAGTGTAGACTTCTATGGCTACACCTTC
TRBV7-2	TRBJ2-1	few	.	CASSRDERSEQFF	TGTGCCAGCAGCCGAGATGAACGGAGTGAGCAGTTCTTC
TRBV4-2	TRBJ1-2	few	TRBD1	CASSRNYGTVLYGYTF	TGTGCCAGCAGCCGGAACTACGGGACAGTTCTCTATGGCTACACCTTC
TRBV6-6	TRBJ2-3	once	TRBD1	CASSYGTGLLDTQYF	TGTGCCAGCAGTTACGGGACAGGTTTATTAGATACGCAGTATTTT
TRBV19	TRBJ1-2	few	TRBD1	CASSQGAPLDGYTF	TGTGCCAGTAGTCAGGGGGCGCCCCTTGATGGCTACACCTTC